The 32 T cell receptor beta chains below come from one sample, sequenced in a study of blood T cell repertoires in COVID-19. Only in-frame clones appear in the TCRdb table, and some are missing; sequencing was by immunoSEQ multiplex PCR. The data contain around 260,000 clones, 75% to 95% of them singletons. The sequencing input was PBMCs or T cells enriched from blood (not recorded which). The receptor source for this set is a woman aged 25 to 45 who had recovered from COVID-19.

V usage is TRBV6-5 and J usage is TRBJ2-7, with TRBD2 identical over 12 bases. The V gene end was trimmed by 6 bases and the J gene end by 2 bases; junction bases not matched to a gene: 5. The germline gives CDR1 MNHEY, CDR2 SVGAGI. The CDR3 totals 15 residues. CDR3 nucleotides: TGTGCCAGCAGACTGACTAGCGGGGGCCCCTACGAGCAGTACTTC. It encodes CASRLTSGGPYEQYF.

This chain links TRBV5-1 with TRBJ2-7; a possible D gene is TRBD1 (6 bases). Germline CDR1 SGHRS, CDR2 YFSETQ. V lost 4 bases and J 2 bases, leaving 10 bases between the germline ends. The CDR3 covers 13 residues. The CDR3 DNA follows: TGCGCCAGCAGCCTGGACAGCACCTACGAGCAGTACTTC. Residues: CASSLDSTYEQYF.

The rearrangement uses TRBV6-2 or TRBV6-3 and TRBJ1-5, with 9 bases that match TRBD1. The CDR3 is made up of 19 amino acids. CDR1 is MNHEY and CDR2 is SVGEGT in the germline V gene. The V and J ends lost 5 bases and 6 bases, in that order; junction bases with no gene match: 20. The CDR3 bases are TGTGCCAGCAGTCAAATATATCGGACGACAGGGGGTTTGGGTCAGCCCCAGCATTTT. This translates into CASSQIYRTTGGLGQPQHF.

The rearrangement links TRBV30 to TRBJ1-2; D call uncertain. The CDR3 loop spans 11 amino acids. Germline lookup yields CDR1 GTSNPN and CDR2 SVGIG (reference sequence). Trimming took 3 bases from V and 5 from J, leaving 7 bases between them. The CDR3 bases are TGTGCCTGGAGAACGGGGTATGGCTACACCTTC. Protein: CAWRTGYGYTF.

This sequence joins TRBV9 and TRBJ1-1; D unclear. Germline lookup yields CDR1 SGDLS and CDR2 YYNGEE. The CDR3 length is 14 residues. With 2 bases removed from V and 2 bases from J, the gap between germline ends came to 10 bases. The CDR3 here is CASSVVRRNTEAFF. The CDR3 DNA is TGTGCCAGCAGCGTGGTCCGGAGAAACACTGAAGCTTTCTTT.

The V gene is TRBV4-3, the J gene TRBJ2-1, with 9 bases aligning to TRBD2. J gave up 8 bases and V 0 bases, and 8 bases lay outside the gene matches. Germline V gene data show CDR1 as LGHNA and CDR2 as YSLEER. CDR3 length equals 16 residues. The CDR3 nucleotides read TGCGCCAGCAGCCAAGATCTAGCGGGAATAATCTATGAGCAGTTCTTC. Its protein product is CASSQDLAGIIYEQFF.

The rearrangement uses TRBV12-3 or TRBV12-4 and TRBJ1-5; D call uncertain. V shed 0 bases and J shed 5 bases, with 5 bases lying between them. The CDR3 covers 13 residues. The CDR3 nucleotides read TGTGCCAGCAGTTTAGCTTCGTATCAGCCCCAGCATTTT. Translating it yields CASSLASYQPQHF.

A few counts support this clone. The CDR3 loop reads CASSQRSTGGPSTGELFF. CDR3 nucleotides: TGCGCCAGCAGCCAACGATCCACAGGGGGCCCGAGCACCGGGGAGCTGTTTTTT. V usage is TRBV4-1 and J usage is TRBJ2-2, with 9 bases identical to TRBD1. CDR1 and CDR2 (germline): MGHRA, YSYEKL. This CDR3 comprises 18 residues. The ends lost 2 bases at V and 4 bases at J; junction bases unmatched: 11.

The chain uses TRBV11-2 and TRBJ2-7; 7 bases align to TRBD2. This CDR3 has 15 residues. CDR1 and CDR2 (germline): SGHAT, FQNNGV. The V segment lost 6 bases and the J segment 2 bases; nucleotides outside the gene matches: 10. CDR3 DNA: TGTGCCAGCAGGGTCGCGCTAGCGGCGACCTACGAGCAGTACTTC. It yields the protein CASRVALAATYEQYF.

This chain links TRBV5-1 with TRBJ1-1, with D unclear. The CDR3 has 15 residues. Per the germline V gene, CDR1 is SGHRS and CDR2 is YFSETQ. V lost 4 bases to trimming and J lost 5 bases, with 18 bases between them. The CDR3 spells CASSLGTPRSTEAFF. CDR3 nucleotides: TGCGCCAGCAGCCTGGGCACTCCGAGGTCTACTGAAGCTTTCTTT.

The chain is built from TRBV9 and TRBJ2-2; TRBD2 is a possible D gene (5 bases). The V end lost 6 bases, the J end lost 4 bases, and 22 bases lay between the germline ends. In germline, CDR1 is SGDLS, CDR2 YYNGEE. The CDR3 extends over 17 amino acids. The DNA for the CDR3 is TGTGCCAGCATCTTCCCCCCCCGGGGAGAACGCACCGGGGAGCTGTTTTTT. Translating gives CASIFPPRGERTGELFF.

This chain connects TRBV4-3 to TRBJ2-7, with 9 bases matching TRBD1. J was trimmed by 2 bases and V by 0 bases; bases with no gene match: 2. Looked up from germline, CDR1 is LGHNA and CDR2 is YSLEER. The CDR3 contains 15 residues. CDR3 coding DNA: TGCGCCAGCAGCCAAGATGGACAGGGGACCTACGAGCAGTACTTC. Protein product: CASSQDGQGTYEQYF.

The chain uses TRBV18 and TRBJ1-6; TRBD1 matches at 8 bases. Germline V CDR1 and CDR2: KGHSH, LQKENI. V shed 0 bases, J shed 8 bases, and the junction held 3 bases outside the gene matches. The CDR3 is 15 residues long. The CDR3 region has the DNA TGTGCCAGCTCACCACCGGGACAGGCTTATTCACCCCTCCACTTT. This codes for CASSPPGQAYSPLHF.

The chain carries TRBV18 and TRBJ2-1; 10 nucleotides agree with TRBD2. CDR1 is KGHSH and CDR2 is LQKENI in the germline V gene. This CDR3 has 16 amino acids. The ends lost 4 bases at V and 2 bases at J; junction bases unmatched: 5. The CDR3 protein is CASSQTSGHTYNEQFF. DNA of the CDR3: TGTGCCAGCTCACAGACTAGCGGGCACACCTACAATGAGCAGTTCTTC.

The count of this clone is one. The V and J genes are TRBV7-9 and TRBJ1-1; no firm D call. With 2 bases removed from V and 5 bases from J, the gap between germline ends came to 6 bases. The CDR3 is made up of 12 amino acids. The germline gives CDR1 SEHNR, CDR2 FQNEAQ (reference sequence). The CDR3 region has the DNA TGTGCCAGCAGCTTACTGAGGACTGAAGCTTTCTTT. Translating it yields CASSLLRTEAFF.

CDR3 bases: TGTGCCAGCGCCACGGGACAGGTTAATTCACCCCTCCACTTT. Protein sequence: CASATGQVNSPLHF. V usage is TRBV27 and J usage is TRBJ1-6; TRBD1 matches at 8 bases. Germline-derived CDR1 and CDR2 are MNHEY and SMNVEV (reference sequence). The trim removed 8 bases at V and 6 bases at J, leaving 6 bases unmatched. This CDR3 contains 14 residues.

The chain is built from TRBV5-4 and TRBJ2-5; 8 bases are a match to TRBD1. Unmatched junction bases numbered 7, after V lost 4 bases and J lost 2 bases. There are 15 residues in the CDR3. Germline assignment: CDR1 SGHNT and CDR2 YYREEE (reference sequence). In nucleotides, the CDR3 is TGTGCCAGCAGCCTCGACAGGGGCCAGCAAGAGACCCAGTACTTC. It translates to CASSLDRGQQETQYF.

The chain links TRBV19 to TRBJ1-2; TRBD1 matches 10 bases. Germline V CDR1 and CDR2: LNHDA, SQIVND (reference sequence). V lost 7 bases and J lost 4; bases outside the gene matches: 9. The CDR3 contains 15 residues. DNA for the CDR3: TGTGCCAGTAAGCCAATGGGACAGGGGCTCTATGGCTACACCTTC. It codes for CASKPMGQGLYGYTF.

This clone has more than one count but fewer than ten. Relative to the germline gene, one junction end is altered; a read error may explain this. The J gene is TRBJ1-5, the V gene TRBV18; possibly TRBD1 for D (6 bases). This CDR3 has 16 residues. Germline V gene lookup returns CDR1 KGHSH and CDR2 LQKENI. The CDR3 DNA sequence: TGTGCCAGCTCAGCACCCATTGGGGGGGCTGGTCAGCCCCAGCATTTT. This gives the protein CASSAPIGGAGQPQHF. The full variable domain, in which reference TRBV18 and TRBJ1-5 provide the parts outside the CDR3, is NAGVMQNPRHLVRRRGQEARLRCSPMKGHSHVYWYRQLPEEGLKFMVYLQKENIIDESGMPKERFSAEFPKEGPSILRIQQVVRGDSAAYFCASSAPIGGAGQPQHFGDGTRLSIL.

This chain links TRBV28 with TRBJ2-1; perhaps TRBD1 as D (6 bases). Deletions cut 6 bases from V and 9 bases from J, with 15 bases between. The germline CDR1 and CDR2 sequences are MDHEN and SYDVKM. The CDR3 sequence is 13 residues long. Here the CDR3 DNA reads TGTGCCAGCAGCCGACCAGGGGTGCCTGAGCAGTTCTTC. Protein: CASSRPGVPEQFF.

V usage is TRBV2 and J usage is TRBJ2-2, with D maybe TRBD1 (6 bases). Germline V gene lookup returns CDR1 SNHLY and CDR2 FYNNEI. CDR3 length equals 14 residues. Trimming shortened V by 1 base and J by 6 bases, and 9 bases separated the two germline ends. The chain's CDR3 is CASSEGGLPGELFF. The CDR3 DNA follows: TGTGCCAGCAGTGAAGGGGGGCTTCCCGGGGAGCTGTTTTTT.

The rearrangement uses TRBV28 and TRBJ2-7; D may be TRBD2 (5 bases). Germline V gene sequence: CDR1 MDHEN, CDR2 SYDVKM. The germline V and J ends were trimmed by 8 bases and 8 bases, with 16 bases remaining between them. The CDR3 consists of 12 residues. DNA for the CDR3: TGTGCCAGCGTGGGTAGAGGGTATAAGCAGTACTTC. Translation gives CASVGRGYKQYF.

This clone was picked up one time. The chain couples TRBV11-2 to TRBJ2-2, with 8 bases identical to TRBD2. V trimming: 5 bases; J trimming: 4 bases; junction bases outside the gene matches: 6. The length of the CDR3 is 15 residues. The germline V gene has CDR1 SGHAT and CDR2 FQNNGV. CDR3 in amino acids: CASSRSGTGTGELFF. The CDR3 nucleotides are TGTGCCAGCAGCCGTAGCGGGACGGGCACCGGGGAGCTGTTTTTT.

The rearrangement links TRBV15 to TRBJ2-1, with 11 bases identical to TRBD2. The CDR3 has 16 amino acids. The V segment lost 0 bases and the J segment 7 bases; nucleotides outside the gene matches: 5. From germline, CDR1 is LNHNV and CDR2 YYDKDF (reference sequence). The CDR3 DNA reads as TGTGCCACCAGCAGAGATAGACTAGCGGGACGGAATGAGCAGTTCTTC. This sequence encodes CATSRDRLAGRNEQFF.

The chain employs TRBV10-3 and TRBJ2-7, with TRBD2 matching 12 bases. The V segment lost 3 bases and the J segment 8 bases; nucleotides outside the gene matches: 8. The length of the CDR3 is 15 residues. Germline values: CDR1 ENHRY, CDR2 SYGVKD. Written as DNA, the CDR3 is TGTGCCATCAGTGACGGGACTAGCGGGTTTCACAAGCAGTACTTC. Residues: CAISDGTSGFHKQYF.

This clone appeared once. J is TRBJ2-3 and V is TRBV9, with D unclear. The CDR3 has 17 amino acids. V was trimmed by 0 bases and J by 1 base, leaving 15 bases between them. CDR1 is SGDLS and CDR2 is YYNGEE in the germline V gene. For the CDR3, the DNA is TGTGCCAGCAGCGTAGATGACGTACTACCTCGCACAGATACGCAGTATTTT. Its translation: CASSVDDVLPRTDTQYF.

Worth noting for this clone: Different DNA sequences within this sample yield the same CDR3. The chain uses TRBV11-3 and TRBJ2-3, with 10 nucleotides matching TRBD2. The CDR3 covers 15 residues. Germline V gene data show CDR1 as SGHNT and CDR2 as YENEEA. J was trimmed by 5 bases and V by 5 bases; bases with no gene match: 7. The CDR3 DNA sequence: TGTGCCAGCAGCCAGGGGCTAGCGGGAGTAGATACGCAGTATTTT. It codes for CASSQGLAGVDTQYF.

This clone has just one count. The chain recombines TRBV28 with TRBJ1-5, with D hard to call. Germline CDR1 reads MDHEN; CDR2 reads SYDVKM. This CDR3 contains 16 residues. Trimming removed 7 bases at V and 3 bases at J, with 19 bases between. CDR3 nucleotides: TGTGCCAGCACCCCTCTTCTCGTGGGCTCCAATCAGCCCCAGCATTTT. Protein: CASTPLLVGSNQPQHF. The whole variable domain, filled in from reference TRBV28 and TRBJ1-5, reads DVKVTQSSRYLVKRTGEKVFLECVQDMDHENMFWYRQDPGLGLRLIYFSYDVKMKEKGDIPEGYSVSREKKERFSLILESASTNQTSMYLCASTPLLVGSNQPQHFGDGTRLSIL.

The chain recombines TRBV28 with TRBJ1-2, with 8 bases identical to TRBD1. The CDR3 sequence is 14 residues long. Trimming took 8 bases from V and 0 from J; bases not matched to a gene: 5. CDR1 and CDR2 (germline): MDHEN, SYDVKM. CDR3 in amino acids: CASRMGQANYGYTF. CDR3 in DNA: TGTGCCAGCCGCATGGGACAGGCTAACTATGGCTACACCTTC.

This sequence joins TRBV3-1 (or the pseudogene TRBV3-2) and TRBJ2-3; 11 bases are a match to TRBD2. In germline, CDR1 is LGHDT, CDR2 YNNKEL (reference sequence). The CDR3 consists of 16 residues. V shed 0 bases, J shed 5 bases, and the junction held 4 bases outside the gene matches. This chain's CDR3 is CASSQDLAGGGDTQYF. For the CDR3, the DNA is TGTGCCAGCAGCCAAGACCTAGCGGGAGGAGGAGATACGCAGTATTTT.

The chain combines TRBV4-2 with TRBJ2-2; TRBD1 matches 9 bases. From germline, CDR1 is LGHNA and CDR2 YNFKEQ. The CDR3 spans 18 residues. V shed 3 bases and J 6 bases; nucleotides not matched to a gene: 14. The CDR3 sequence: CASSHRLTGGTASGELFF. CDR3 bases: TGTGCCAGCAGCCATCGTCTGACAGGGGGTACGGCGTCCGGGGAGCTGTTTTTT.

This clone was seen a single time. This chain links TRBV7-9 with TRBJ2-5; 7 bases align to TRBD1. The germline V gene has CDR1 SEHNR and CDR2 FQNEAQ (reference sequence). Unmatched junction bases numbered 7, after V lost 2 bases and J lost 7 bases. CDR3 length equals 14 residues. The CDR3 here is CASSLMGQSLTQYF. The DNA of the CDR3 is TGTGCCAGCAGCTTAATGGGACAGTCCCTGACCCAGTACTTC. Variable domain in full (rest from reference TRBV7-9 and TRBJ2-5): DTGVSQNPRHKITKRGQNVTFRCDPISEHNRLYWYRQTLGQGPEFLTYFQNEAQLEKSRLLSDRFSAERPKGSFSTLEIQRTEQGDSAMYLCASSLMGQSLTQYFGPGTRLLVL.